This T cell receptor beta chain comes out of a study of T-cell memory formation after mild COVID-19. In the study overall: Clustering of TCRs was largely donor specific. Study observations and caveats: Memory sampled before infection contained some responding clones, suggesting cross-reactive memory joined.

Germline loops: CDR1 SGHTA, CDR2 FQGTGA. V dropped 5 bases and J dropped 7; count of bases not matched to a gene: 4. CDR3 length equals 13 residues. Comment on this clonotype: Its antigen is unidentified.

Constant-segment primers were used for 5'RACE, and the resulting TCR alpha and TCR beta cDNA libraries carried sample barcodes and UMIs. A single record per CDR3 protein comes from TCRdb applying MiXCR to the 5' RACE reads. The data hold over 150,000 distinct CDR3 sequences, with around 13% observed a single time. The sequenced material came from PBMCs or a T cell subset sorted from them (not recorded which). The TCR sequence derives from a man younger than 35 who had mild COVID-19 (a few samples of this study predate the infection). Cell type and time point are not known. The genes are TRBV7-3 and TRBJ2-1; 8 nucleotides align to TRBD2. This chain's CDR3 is CASSPSGGNEQFF. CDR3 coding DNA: TGTGCCAGCAGCCCGAGCGGGGGAAATGAGCAGTTCTTC.